The source of this T cell receptor (beta chain) is a study of regulatory dendritic cells for organ transplantation. The wider study: Day 6 dendritic cell cultures were stimulated with LPS.

Study conclusions and caveats: Mature dendritic cells appeared to drive more memory CD8+ clonal expansion than regulatory ones.

TCRdb keeps only in-frame clones here, not all; method: immunoSEQ multiplex PCR. The profile shows about 5,400 clones, around 79% of them singletons. Sorted T cells were CFSE-labeled and cultured 5 days with allogeneic regulatory or mature dendritic cells at 1:10. Naive CD45RA+ and memory CD45RO+ CD4+ or CD8+ T cells were FACS-sorted. The table lists this clone with a count of one. Its antigen is currently unknown. J gave up 5 bases and V 4 bases, and 10 bases lay outside the gene matches. Germline V gene data show CDR1 as MDHEN and CDR2 as SYDVKM. This CDR3 is built from 17 residues. The sequenced material came from memory CD8+ T cells from blood cultured with regulatory dendritic cells. The subset: CD45RO+ memory T cells. The chain joins TRBV28 to TRBJ2-3, with 12 bases aligning to TRBD2. The source is a human donor in good health. This CDR3 is CASSYSRLAGVEDTQYF. The CDR3 nucleotides read TGTGCCAGCAGTTACTCCAGACTAGCGGGAGTTGAAGATACGCAGTATTTT.